A selection of T cell receptor beta chains follows, all from one sample in a study of blood T cell repertoires in COVID-19. Sequencing used immunoSEQ multiplex PCR; TCRdb keeps in-frame clones, though not all of them. The table includes some 170,000 clones, roughly 84% detected once. Source material: PBMCs or T cells enriched from blood (not recorded which). The receptors shown here come from a middle-aged man who had recovered from COVID-19. Each CDR3 is given with its conserved first and last residue. Each record gives: V gene, clone size, D gene, J gene, CDR3 DNA, CDR3 protein. D genes are given only for firm matches. Clone size is shown for a subset of rows, as once, few, many or a class of expanded clone.

v_call: TRBV19
clone_size: NA
d_call: NA
j_call: TRBJ2-7
cdr3_nt: TGTGCCAGTAGTATTTTCTCGGGGTTGGGCTACGAGCAGTACTTC
cdr3_aa: CASSIFSGLGYEQYF

v_call: TRBV5-5
clone_size: NA
d_call: NA
j_call: TRBJ2-1
cdr3_nt: TGTGCCAGCAGCTTGGCAGGGCAGGTGGTCGTCTATGAGCAGTTCTTC
cdr3_aa: CASSLAGQVVVYEQFF

v_call: TRBV11-1
clone_size: NA
d_call: NA
j_call: TRBJ1-1
cdr3_nt: TGTGCCAGCAGCTTAGAAGCAGGGATGAACACTGAAGCTTTCTTT
cdr3_aa: CASSLEAGMNTEAFF

v_call: TRBV18
clone_size: few
d_call: NA
j_call: TRBJ2-7
cdr3_nt: TGTGCCAGCTCACCTCGCCTGACAGGAGGCTACGAGCAGTACTTC
cdr3_aa: CASSPRLTGGYEQYF

v_call: TRBV19
clone_size: NA
d_call: NA
j_call: TRBJ1-5
cdr3_nt: TGTGCCAGTAGTATCCCGGGGGATGTTCAGCCCCAGCATTTT
cdr3_aa: CASSIPGDVQPQHF

v_call: TRBV5-1
clone_size: NA
d_call: NA
j_call: TRBJ1-4
cdr3_nt: TGCGCCAGCAGCTCGGGGGATTCTAATGAAAAACTGTTTTTT
cdr3_aa: CASSSGDSNEKLFF

v_call: TRBV7-9
clone_size: NA
d_call: TRBD2
j_call: TRBJ2-5
cdr3_nt: TGTGCCAGCAGCCCCGGACTAGCGGGGGGCCGTAACCGGCAAGAGACCCAGTACTTC
cdr3_aa: CASSPGLAGGRNRQETQYF

v_call: TRBV7-2
clone_size: NA
d_call: TRBD1
j_call: TRBJ1-4
cdr3_nt: TGTGCCAGCAGCCGGGACAGCAGTAATGAAAAACTGTTTTTT
cdr3_aa: CASSRDSSNEKLFF

v_call: TRBV19
clone_size: NA
d_call: TRBD1
j_call: TRBJ1-2
cdr3_nt: TGTGCCAGTAACCTAGGACAGGCTAACTATGGCTACACCTTC
cdr3_aa: CASNLGQANYGYTF

v_call: TRBV5-1
clone_size: NA
d_call: TRBD1
j_call: TRBJ2-7
cdr3_nt: TGCGCCAGCAGCTTGACAGGGGGCGCGGGGTACGAGCAGTACTTC
cdr3_aa: CASSLTGGAGYEQYF